The T cell receptor (beta chain) under discussion was sequenced for a study of Tregs in tolerant kidney transplant recipients. Findings and caveats of the study: Donor-specific Treg expansion exceeded global Treg expansion in tolerant patients, suggesting antigen drive. The most relevant donor-specific Treg TCRbeta repertoire apparently came from expansion with activated donor B cells. Few patients were studied, so findings need validation in larger groups.

Unstimulated regulatory T cells (CD4+CD25+CD127-), CD4+CD25- non-regulatory cells, CD4 and CD8 cells were FACS-sorted from thawed PBMCs. As for this clone: What it recognizes is unknown.

This table comes from immunoSEQ multiplex PCR, and its TCRdb copy is limited to in-frame clones, with some not included. This table has approximately 67,000 clones, around 90% appearing once. Germline CDR1 SGHVS, CDR2 FNYEAQ. The length of the CDR3 is 13 residues. Trimming took 2 bases from V and 5 from J, leaving 10 bases between them. This TCR came from a human donor who received a combined kidney and bone marrow transplant. Here the sequenced sample was CD8+ T cells from blood, taken before the transplant. The chain joins TRBV7-6 to TRBJ2-7; D unclear. The CDR3 DNA reads as TGTGCCAGCAGCTTATCAGGTGGCGACGAGCAGTACTTC. Its protein product is CASSLSGGDEQYF.